This T cell receptor beta chain derives from a study of blood T cell repertoires in COVID-19. The overall study: Acute-phase and convalescent COVID-19 samples originated in the United States, Italy and Spain. Sources were T cells, B-cell-depleted T cells, or PBMCs; the material itself was cDNA or gDNA.

From germline, CDR1 is MNHEY and CDR2 SMNVEV (reference sequence). There are 15 residues in the CDR3. Trimming pared 5 bases from V and 4 bases from J, leaving 17 bases between. Original methodology: It was from reference gene primer amplification that nucleated cell counts were estimated. Some clones are missing from TCRdb's copy, which holds only in-frame ones; the method was immunoSEQ multiplex PCR. V and J calls and clone size are copied from that table; D and trimming were computed from the DNA. The sample yields 310,000 or so clones, approximately 86% seen once. This clonotype was obtained from a woman in her 30s who had recovered from COVID-19. The specimen was peripheral blood. The rearrangement joins TRBV27 to TRBJ1-2; D perhaps matches TRBD1 (5 bases). CDR3 region: CASSPLSRGVYGYTF. CDR3 DNA sequence: TGTGCCAGCAGTCCCCTTAGTAGGGGCGTCTATGGCTACACCTTC.